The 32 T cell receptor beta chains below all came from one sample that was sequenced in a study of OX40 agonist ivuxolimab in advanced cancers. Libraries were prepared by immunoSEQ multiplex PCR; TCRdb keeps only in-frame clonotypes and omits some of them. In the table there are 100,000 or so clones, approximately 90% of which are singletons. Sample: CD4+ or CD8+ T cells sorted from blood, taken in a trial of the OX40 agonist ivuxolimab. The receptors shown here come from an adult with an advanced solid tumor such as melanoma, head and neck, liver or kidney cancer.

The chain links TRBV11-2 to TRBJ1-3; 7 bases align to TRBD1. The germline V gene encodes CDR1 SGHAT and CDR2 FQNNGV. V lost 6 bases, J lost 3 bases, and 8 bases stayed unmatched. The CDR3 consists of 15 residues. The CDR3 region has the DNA TGTGCCAGCAGTCTGTACAGGGGCGGTGGAAACACCATATATTTT. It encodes CASSLYRGGGNTIYF.

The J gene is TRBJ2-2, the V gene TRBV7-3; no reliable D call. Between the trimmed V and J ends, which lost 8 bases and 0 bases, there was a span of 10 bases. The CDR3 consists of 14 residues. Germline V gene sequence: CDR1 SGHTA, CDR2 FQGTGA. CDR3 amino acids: CASRRSTNTGELFF. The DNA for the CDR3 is TGTGCCAGCCGCCGAAGTACGAACACCGGGGAGCTGTTTTTT.

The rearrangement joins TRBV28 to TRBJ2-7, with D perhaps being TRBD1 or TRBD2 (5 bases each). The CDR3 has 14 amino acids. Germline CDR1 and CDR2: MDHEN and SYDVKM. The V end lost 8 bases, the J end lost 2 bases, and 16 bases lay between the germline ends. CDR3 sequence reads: CASEPGTVTYEQYF. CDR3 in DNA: TGTGCCAGCGAACCCGGGACGGTAACCTACGAGCAGTACTTC.

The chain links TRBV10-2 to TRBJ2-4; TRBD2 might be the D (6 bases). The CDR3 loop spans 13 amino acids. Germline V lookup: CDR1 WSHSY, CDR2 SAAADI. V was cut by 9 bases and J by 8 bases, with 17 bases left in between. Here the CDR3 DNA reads TGCGCCAGTTGTCAGGCCAGCGGGTACATTCAGTACTTC. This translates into CASCQASGYIQYF.

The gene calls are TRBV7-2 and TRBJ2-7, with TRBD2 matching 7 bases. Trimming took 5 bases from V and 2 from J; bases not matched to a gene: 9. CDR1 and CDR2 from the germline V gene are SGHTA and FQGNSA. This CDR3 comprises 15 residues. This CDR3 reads CASSPGGFGAYEQYV. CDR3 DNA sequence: TGTGCCAGCAGCCCGGGGGGTTTCGGCGCCTACGAGCAGTACGTC.

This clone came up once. The CDR3 nucleotides are TGTGCCAGTAGTTGGGACAGGGATAATAATTCACCCCTCCACTTT. Its protein product is CASSWDRDNNSPLHF. The V call is TRBV19, the J call TRBJ1-6, with TRBD1 matching over 9 bases. Germline values: CDR1 LNHDA, CDR2 SQIVND (reference sequence). V shed 5 bases and J 5 bases; nucleotides not matched to a gene: 4. There are 15 residues in the CDR3. The full variable domain, rest sourced from reference TRBV19 and TRBJ1-6, is DGGITQSPKYLFRKEGQNVTLSCEQNLNHDAMYWYRQDPGQGLRLIYYSQIVNDFQKGDIAEGYSVSREKKESFPLTVTSAQKNPTAFYLCASSWDRDNNSPLHFGNGTRLTVT.

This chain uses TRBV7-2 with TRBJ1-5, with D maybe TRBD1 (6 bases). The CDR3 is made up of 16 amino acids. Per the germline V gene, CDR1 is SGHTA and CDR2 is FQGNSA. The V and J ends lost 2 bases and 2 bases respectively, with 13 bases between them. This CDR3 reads CASSLSGTLGNQPQHF. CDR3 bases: TGTGCCAGCAGCTTATCGGGGACATTAGGCAATCAGCCCCAGCATTTT.

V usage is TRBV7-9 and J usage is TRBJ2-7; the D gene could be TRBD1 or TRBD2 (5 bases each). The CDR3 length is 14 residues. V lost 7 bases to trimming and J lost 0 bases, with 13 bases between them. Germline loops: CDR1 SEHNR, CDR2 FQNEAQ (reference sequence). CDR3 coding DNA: TGTGCCAGCACCAGGGCTAGCAGCTCCTACGAGCAGTACTTC. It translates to CASTRASSSYEQYF.

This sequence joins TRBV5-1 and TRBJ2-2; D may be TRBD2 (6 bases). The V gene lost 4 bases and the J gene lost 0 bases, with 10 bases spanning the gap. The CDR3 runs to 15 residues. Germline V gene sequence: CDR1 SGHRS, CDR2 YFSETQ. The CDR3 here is CASSPRRANTGELFF. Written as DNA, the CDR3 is TGCGCCAGCAGCCCCCGGAGGGCGAACACCGGGGAGCTGTTTTTT.

This CDR3 reads CASRQGSYGYTF. DNA for the CDR3: TGTGCCAGTAGACAGGGCTCCTATGGCTACACCTTC. The chain joins TRBV28 to TRBJ1-2; 7 bases match TRBD1. This CDR3 has 12 residues. Germline assignment: CDR1 MDHEN and CDR2 SYDVKM. With V trimmed by 9 bases and J by 4 bases, 5 bases remained unmatched.

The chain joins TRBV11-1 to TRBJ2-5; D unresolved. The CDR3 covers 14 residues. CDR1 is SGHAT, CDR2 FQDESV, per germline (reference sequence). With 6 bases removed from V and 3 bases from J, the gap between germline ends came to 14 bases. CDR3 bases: TGTGCCAGCAGTTTGTGGGGTCGTGAAGAGACCCAGTACTTC. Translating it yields CASSLWGREETQYF. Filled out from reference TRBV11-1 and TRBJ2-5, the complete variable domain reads EAEVAQSPRYKITEKSQAVAFWCDPISGHATLYWYRQILGQGPELLVQFQDESVVDDSQLPKDRFSAERLKGVDSTLKIQPAELGDSAMYLCASSLWGREETQYFGPGTRLLVL.

This CDR3 reads CASSALGGRNNSPLHF. CDR3 bases: TGTGCCAGCAGTGCCTTAGGGGGGAGGAATAATTCACCCCTCCACTTT. This chain joins TRBV6-4 and TRBJ1-6, with a possible D match to TRBD1 (6 bases). This CDR3 is 16 amino acids long. The V gene's germline CDR1 is MRHNA and CDR2 SNTAGT. V lost 4 bases and J 5 bases, leaving 15 bases between the germline ends.

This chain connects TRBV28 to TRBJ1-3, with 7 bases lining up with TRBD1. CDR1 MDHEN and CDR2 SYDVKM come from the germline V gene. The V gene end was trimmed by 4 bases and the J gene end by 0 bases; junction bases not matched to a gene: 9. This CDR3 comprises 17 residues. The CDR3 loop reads CASSSNQGDSSGNTIYF. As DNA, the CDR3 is TGTGCCAGCAGTTCAAATCAGGGGGACTCCTCTGGAAACACCATATATTTT.

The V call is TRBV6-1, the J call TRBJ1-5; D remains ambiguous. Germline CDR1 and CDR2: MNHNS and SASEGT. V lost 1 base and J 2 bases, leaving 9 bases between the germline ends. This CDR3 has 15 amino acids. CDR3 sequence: CASSEGQAGNQPQHF. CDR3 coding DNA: TGTGCCAGCAGTGAAGGCCAGGCCGGCAATCAGCCCCAGCATTTT.

The CDR3 DNA follows: TGTGCCATCAGTGACCGGGCAAGCTCCTACAATGAGCAGTTCTTC. It codes for CAISDRASSYNEQFF. The J gene is TRBJ2-1, the V gene TRBV10-3; no clear D. CDR1 is ENHRY, CDR2 SYGVKD, per germline. With 3 bases removed from V and 0 bases from J, the gap between germline ends came to 9 bases. The CDR3 has 15 amino acids.

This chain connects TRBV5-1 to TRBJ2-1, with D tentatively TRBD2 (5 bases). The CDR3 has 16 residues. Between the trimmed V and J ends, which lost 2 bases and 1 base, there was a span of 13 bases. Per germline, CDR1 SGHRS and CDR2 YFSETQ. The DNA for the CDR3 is TGCGCCAGCAGCTTAGTGGGAGTCGGGTCCTACAATGAGCAGTTCTTC. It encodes CASSLVGVGSYNEQFF.

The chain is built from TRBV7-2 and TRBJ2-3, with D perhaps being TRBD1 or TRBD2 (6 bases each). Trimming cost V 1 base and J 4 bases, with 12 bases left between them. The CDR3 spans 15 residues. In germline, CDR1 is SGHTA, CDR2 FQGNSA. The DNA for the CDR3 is TGTGCCAGCAGCTTAGATGTGGGGGGCTCAGATACGCAGTATTTT. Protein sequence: CASSLDVGGSDTQYF.

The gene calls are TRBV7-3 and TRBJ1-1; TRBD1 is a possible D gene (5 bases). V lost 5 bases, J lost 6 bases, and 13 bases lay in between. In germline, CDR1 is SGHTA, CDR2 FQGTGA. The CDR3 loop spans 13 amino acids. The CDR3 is CASSLTTGAEAFF. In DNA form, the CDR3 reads TGTGCCAGCAGCCTTACGACGGGGGCTGAAGCTTTCTTT.

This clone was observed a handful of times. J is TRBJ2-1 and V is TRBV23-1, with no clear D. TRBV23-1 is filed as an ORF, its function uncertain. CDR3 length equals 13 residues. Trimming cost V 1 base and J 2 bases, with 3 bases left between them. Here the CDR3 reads CASSQCPYNEQFF. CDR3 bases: TGCGCCAGCAGTCAATGTCCCTACAATGAGCAGTTCTTC.

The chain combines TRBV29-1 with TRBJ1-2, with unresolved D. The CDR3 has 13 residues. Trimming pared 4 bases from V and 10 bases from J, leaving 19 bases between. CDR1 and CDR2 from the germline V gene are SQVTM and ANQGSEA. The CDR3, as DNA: TGCAGCGTTGGCAGCCCGGCTTCTTCAATCTACACCTTC. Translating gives CSVGSPASSIYTF.

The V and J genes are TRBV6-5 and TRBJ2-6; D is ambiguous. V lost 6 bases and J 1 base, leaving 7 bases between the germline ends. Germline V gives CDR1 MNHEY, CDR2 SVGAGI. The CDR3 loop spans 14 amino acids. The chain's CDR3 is CASSFQSGANVLTF. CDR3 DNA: TGTGCCAGCAGCTTCCAGTCTGGGGCCAACGTCCTGACTTTC.

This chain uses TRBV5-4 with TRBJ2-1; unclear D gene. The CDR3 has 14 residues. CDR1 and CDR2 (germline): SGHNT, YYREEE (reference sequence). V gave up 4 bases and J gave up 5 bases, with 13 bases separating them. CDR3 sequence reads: CASSGVGSDNEQFF. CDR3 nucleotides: TGTGCCAGCAGCGGGGTTGGATCAGACAATGAGCAGTTCTTC.

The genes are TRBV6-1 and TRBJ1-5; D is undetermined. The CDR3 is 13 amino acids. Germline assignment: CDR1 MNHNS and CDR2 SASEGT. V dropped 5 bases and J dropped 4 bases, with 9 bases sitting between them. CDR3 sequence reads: CASSWEQNQPQHF. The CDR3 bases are TGTGCCAGCAGTTGGGAACAGAATCAGCCCCAGCATTTT.

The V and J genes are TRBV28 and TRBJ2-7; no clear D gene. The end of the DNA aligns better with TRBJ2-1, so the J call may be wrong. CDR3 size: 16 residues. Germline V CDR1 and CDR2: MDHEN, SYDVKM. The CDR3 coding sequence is TGTGCCAGCAGCTCTATAACCTCTGGCTCCTACAATGAGCAGTTCTTC. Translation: CASSSITSGSYNEQFF.

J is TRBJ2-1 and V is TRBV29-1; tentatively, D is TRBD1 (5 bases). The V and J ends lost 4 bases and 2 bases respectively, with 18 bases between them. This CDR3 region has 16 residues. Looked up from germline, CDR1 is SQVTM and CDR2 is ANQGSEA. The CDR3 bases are TGCAGCGTTGTCCTGGCAGGGCGTCGGGCCTACAATGAGCAGTTCTTC. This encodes CSVVLAGRRAYNEQFF.

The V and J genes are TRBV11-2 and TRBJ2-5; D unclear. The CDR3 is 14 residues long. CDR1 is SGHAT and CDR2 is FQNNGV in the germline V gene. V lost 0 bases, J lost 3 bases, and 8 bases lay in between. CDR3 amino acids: CASSLDLTEETQYF. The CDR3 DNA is TGTGCCAGCAGCTTAGATCTAACAGAAGAGACCCAGTACTTC. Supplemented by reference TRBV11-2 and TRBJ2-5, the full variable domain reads EAGVAQSPRYKIIEKRQSVAFWCNPISGHATLYWYQQILGQGPKLLIQFQNNGVVDDSQLPKDRFSAERLKGVDSTLKIQPAKLEDSAVYLCASSLDLTEETQYFGPGTRLLVL.

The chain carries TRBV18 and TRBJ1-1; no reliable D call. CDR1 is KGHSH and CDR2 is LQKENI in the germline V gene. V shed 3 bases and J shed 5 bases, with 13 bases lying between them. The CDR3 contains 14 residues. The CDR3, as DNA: TGTGCCAGCTCACCGACCTTTGGGGAAACTGAAGCTTTCTTT. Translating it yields CASSPTFGETEAFF. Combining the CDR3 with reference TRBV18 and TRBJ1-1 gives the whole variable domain NAGVMQNPRHLVRRRGQEARLRCSPMKGHSHVYWYRQLPEEGLKFMVYLQKENIIDESGMPKERFSAEFPKEGPSILRIQQVVRGDSAAYFCASSPTFGETEAFFGQGTRLTVV.

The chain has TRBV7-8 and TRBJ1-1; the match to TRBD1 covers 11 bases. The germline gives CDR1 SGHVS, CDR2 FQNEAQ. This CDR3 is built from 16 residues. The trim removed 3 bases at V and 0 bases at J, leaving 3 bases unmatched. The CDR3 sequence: CASSLGQGGLNTEAFF. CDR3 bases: TGTGCCAGCAGCTTGGGACAGGGGGGACTGAACACTGAAGCTTTCTTT. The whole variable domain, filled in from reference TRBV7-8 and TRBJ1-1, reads GAGVSQSPRYKVAKRGQDVALRCDPISGHVSLFWYQQALGQGPEFLTYFQNEAQLDKSGLPSDRFFAERPEGSVSTLKIQRTQQEDSAVYLCASSLGQGGLNTEAFFGQGTRLTVV.

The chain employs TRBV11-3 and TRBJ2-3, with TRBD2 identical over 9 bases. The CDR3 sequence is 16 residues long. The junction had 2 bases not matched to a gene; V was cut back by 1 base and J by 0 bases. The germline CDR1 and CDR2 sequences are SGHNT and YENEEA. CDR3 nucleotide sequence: TGTGCCAGCAGCTTAGGTCTAGCGGGGAGCACAGATACGCAGTATTTT. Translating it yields CASSLGLAGSTDTQYF. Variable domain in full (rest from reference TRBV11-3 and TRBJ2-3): EAGVVQSPRYKIIEKKQPVAFWCNPISGHNTLYWYLQNLGQGPELLIRYENEEAVDDSQLPKDRFSAERLKGVDSTLKIQPAELGDSAVYLCASSLGLAGSTDTQYFGPGTRLTVL.

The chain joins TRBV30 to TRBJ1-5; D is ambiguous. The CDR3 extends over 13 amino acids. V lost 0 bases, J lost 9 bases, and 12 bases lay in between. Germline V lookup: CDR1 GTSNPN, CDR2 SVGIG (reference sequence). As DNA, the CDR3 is TGTGCCTGGAGTGTAGACCGTCGATCGCCCCAGCATTTT. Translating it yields CAWSVDRRSPQHF.

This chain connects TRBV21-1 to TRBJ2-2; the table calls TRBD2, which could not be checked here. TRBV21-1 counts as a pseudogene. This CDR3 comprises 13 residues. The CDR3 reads CASSKERTGELFF. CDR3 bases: TGTGCCAGCAGCAAAGAGCGAACCGGGGAGCTGTTTTTT.

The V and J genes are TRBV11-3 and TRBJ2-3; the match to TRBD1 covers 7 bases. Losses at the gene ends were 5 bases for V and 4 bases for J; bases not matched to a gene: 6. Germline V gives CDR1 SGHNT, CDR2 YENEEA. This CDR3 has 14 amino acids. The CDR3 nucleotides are TGTGCCAGCAGCCCACGACAGGGAGCAGATACGCAGTATTTT. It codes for CASSPRQGADTQYF.